These 19 T cell receptor beta chains were sequenced from one sample in a study of T cell changes during pregnancy in multiple sclerosis. TCRdb keeps only in-frame clones here, not all; method: immunoSEQ multiplex PCR. The repertoire holds tens of thousands of clones, roughly 91% seen once, with under 1.3% in the top ten. The specimen was peripheral blood, collected in the first trimester of pregnancy. The receptors shown here come from a female donor with multiple sclerosis, enrolled in a pregnancy study.

The chain uses TRBV7-2 and TRBJ1-5; 7 nucleotides agree with TRBD1. Germline V gene lookup returns CDR1 SGHTA and CDR2 FQGNSA. This CDR3 is 15 amino acids long. V lost 1 base and J lost 4; bases outside the gene matches: 4. In nucleotides, the CDR3 is TGTGCCAGCAGCTTAGAAGGGGGCTTGAATCAGCCCCAGCATTTT. It is translated as CASSLEGGLNQPQHF.

The chain carries TRBV2 and TRBJ2-7; TRBD2 aligns across 9 bases. V shed 6 bases, J shed 7 bases, and the junction held 10 bases outside the gene matches. The CDR3 spans 14 residues. Germline V gene data show CDR1 as SNHLY and CDR2 as FYNNEI. The CDR3 region is CASRAGGSGGEQYF. CDR3 nucleotide sequence: TGTGCCAGCAGGGCGGGAGGGAGCGGCGGTGAGCAGTACTTC.

V is TRBV6-5 and J is TRBJ1-5, with D possibly being TRBD1 (5 bases). The germline V and J ends were trimmed by 0 bases and 8 bases, with 8 bases remaining between them. The CDR3 covers 13 residues. The V gene's germline CDR1 is MNHEY and CDR2 SVGAGI. CDR3 residues: CASSYSGGEPQHF. CDR3 nucleotides: TGTGCCAGCAGTTACTCCGGGGGAGAGCCCCAGCATTTT.

The chain carries TRBV5-1 and TRBJ1-5, with D perhaps TRBD1 (6 bases). Germline V CDR1 and CDR2: SGHRS, YFSETQ. V was trimmed by 8 bases and J by 4 bases, leaving 16 bases between them. CDR3 length: 14 residues. The CDR3 DNA reads TGCGCCAGTGCCCCAGGGGAACCGAATCAGCCCCAGCATTTT. Amino acid sequence: CASAPGEPNQPQHF.

This sequence joins TRBV2 and TRBJ1-3; 8 bases match TRBD1. Germline V gene sequence: CDR1 SNHLY, CDR2 FYNNEI. CDR3 length: 15 residues. Trimming at V came to 2 bases and at J to 4 bases, leaving 4 bases not matched to a gene. The CDR3 region is CASSEPDRGGNTIYF. CDR3 bases: TGTGCCAGCAGTGAACCCGACAGGGGAGGAAACACCATATATTTT. The full variable domain, completed using reference TRBV2 and TRBJ1-3, is EPEVTQTPSHQVTQMGQEVILRCVPISNHLYFYWYRQILGQKVEFLVSFYNNEISEKSEIFDDQFSVERPDGSNFTLKIRSTKLEDSAMYFCASSEPDRGGNTIYFGEGSWLTVV.

V usage is TRBV19 and J usage is TRBJ2-1, with 11 bases that match TRBD1. Germline-derived CDR1 and CDR2 are LNHDA and SQIVND (reference sequence). The CDR3 runs 15 residues. Losses at the gene ends were 5 bases for V and 7 bases for J; bases not matched to a gene: 7. The CDR3 DNA sequence: TGTGCCAGTAGTCCGGACAGGGGGCTTTGGAATGAGCAGTTCTTC. This codes for CASSPDRGLWNEQFF.

This clone was counted once. The J gene is TRBJ2-5, the V gene TRBV15; D may be TRBD2 (5 bases). Germline V lookup: CDR1 LNHNV, CDR2 YYDKDF (reference sequence). The CDR3 runs to 15 residues. V was pared by 0 bases and J by 7 bases, with 15 bases between. The CDR3 DNA reads as TGTGCCACCAGCAGAGATAGCGTGAGCCGTGGGACCCAGTACTTC. Its translation: CATSRDSVSRGTQYF.

The V and J genes are TRBV4-1 and TRBJ2-2; TRBD2 is a possible D gene (6 bases). The length of the CDR3 is 15 residues. The germline V gene encodes CDR1 MGHRA and CDR2 YSYEKL. Trimming left V 2 bases short and J 1 base short, with 8 bases between. The CDR3 nucleotides are TGCGCCAGCAGCCAACGGGGGATGAACACCGGGGAGCTGTTTTTT. Amino acid sequence: CASSQRGMNTGELFF.

The chain has TRBV2 and TRBJ1-3, with D perhaps TRBD1 (6 bases). Germline CDR1 is SNHLY and CDR2 is FYNNEI. The CDR3 runs to 16 residues. Trimming stripped 4 bases from V and 2 bases from J, with 15 bases between. CDR3 in amino acids: CASSVTGTSTGNTIYF. In DNA, the CDR3 is TGTGCCAGCAGTGTAACAGGGACTAGCACTGGAAACACCATATATTTT.

This chain connects TRBV5-1 to TRBJ2-7; D is possibly TRBD2 (5 bases). Germline-derived CDR1 and CDR2 are SGHRS and YFSETQ. This CDR3 contains 13 residues. Trimming shortened V by 0 bases and J by 3 bases, and 7 bases separated the two germline ends. The CDR3 DNA is TGCGCCAGCAGCTTGGGTAGCGTCTACGAGCAGTACTTC. Protein sequence: CASSLGSVYEQYF. Based on the CDR3 plus reference TRBV5-1 and TRBJ2-7, the full variable domain is KAGVTQTPRYLIKTRGQQVTLSCSPISGHRSVSWYQQTPGQGLQFLFEYFSETQRNKGNFPGRFSGRQFSNSRSEMNVSTLELGDSALYLCASSLGSVYEQYFGPGTRLTVT.

V is TRBV2 and J is TRBJ2-1; 11 positions agree with TRBD2. The CDR3 is made up of 15 amino acids. Trimming at V came to 4 bases and at J to 5 bases, leaving 4 bases not matched to a gene. CDR1 and CDR2 from the germline V gene are SNHLY and FYNNEI. CDR3 in amino acids: CASSGGTSGDNEQFF. The CDR3 region has the DNA TGTGCCAGCAGTGGCGGGACTAGCGGAGACAATGAGCAGTTCTTC.

This clone occurred once. The chain recombines TRBV7-3 with TRBJ2-7, with 11 bases identical to TRBD1. Trimming at V came to 4 bases and at J to 9 bases, leaving 5 bases not matched to a gene. This CDR3 region has 13 residues. The germline CDR1 and CDR2 sequences are SGHTA and FQGTGA. CDR3 sequence reads: CASSSGQGARQYF. As DNA, the CDR3 is TGTGCCAGCAGCTCCGGACAGGGGGCGAGGCAGTACTTC.

This clone was seen once. The chain employs TRBV19 and TRBJ2-1, with D possibly TRBD2 on 6 matching bases. Germline V lookup: CDR1 LNHDA, CDR2 SQIVND (reference sequence). CDR3 length equals 15 residues. Trimming shortened V by 10 bases and J by 6 bases, and 22 bases separated the two germline ends. Written as DNA, the CDR3 is TGTGCCACCTCCCCGCGGGTAGGAGGGAGCAATGAGCAGTTCTTC. Translation: CATSPRVGGSNEQFF.

The rearrangement joins TRBV5-1 to TRBJ1-3; D remains unclear. The CDR3 spans 15 residues. Deletions cut 0 bases from V and 0 bases from J, with 7 bases between. Germline V CDR1 and CDR2: SGHRS, YFSETQ. DNA for the CDR3: TGCGCCAGCAGCTTGGTACCCGGCTCTGGAAACACCATATATTTT. Its protein is CASSLVPGSGNTIYF.

The chain recombines TRBV19 with TRBJ1-1; D is unclear. The CDR3 is made up of 13 amino acids. Germline-derived CDR1 and CDR2 are LNHDA and SQIVND (reference sequence). Deletions cut 3 bases from V and 4 bases from J, with 9 bases between. The CDR3 is CASSIGVGTEAFF. DNA of the CDR3: TGTGCCAGTAGTATCGGAGTTGGCACTGAAGCTTTCTTT.

The chain recombines TRBV6-6 with TRBJ2-3; 10 nucleotides align to TRBD1. After removal of 5 bases from V and 4 bases from J, the junction contained 3 bases not matched to a gene. Per germline, CDR1 MNHNY and CDR2 SVGAGI (reference sequence). There are 14 residues in the CDR3. The CDR3 DNA reads as TGTGCCAGCAGTAAGACAGGGGGCCCAGATACGCAGTATTTT. Its translation is CASSKTGGPDTQYF.

J is TRBJ2-3 and V is TRBV6-5; possibly TRBD2 for D (5 bases). Trimming stripped 2 bases from V and 0 bases from J, with 6 bases between. The CDR3 has 14 residues. Per germline, CDR1 MNHEY and CDR2 SVGAGI. CDR3 DNA sequence: TGTGCCAGCAGTTACCGGGGTAGCACAGATACGCAGTATTTT. Translating gives CASSYRGSTDTQYF.

Only a few counts were recorded for this clone. This chain connects TRBV11-1 to TRBJ1-2; a weak D match, TRBD1 (5 bases). This CDR3 region has 15 residues. Germline loops: CDR1 SGHAT, CDR2 FQDESV (reference sequence). V was shortened by 4 bases and J by 0 bases, with 12 bases between the two germline ends. The CDR3 region is CASSSQQGSNYGYTF. CDR3 coding DNA: TGTGCCAGCAGCTCCCAGCAGGGATCTAACTATGGCTACACCTTC.

This chain uses TRBV5-4 with TRBJ1-1, with D possibly TRBD1 on 5 matching bases. This CDR3 region has 15 residues. CDR1 is SGHNT, CDR2 YYREEE, per germline (reference sequence). V gave up 1 base and J gave up 0 bases, with 10 bases separating them. As DNA, the CDR3 is TGTGCCAGCAGCTTGCAGGGTACCATGAACACTGAAGCTTTCTTT. Translated, it gives CASSLQGTMNTEAFF. Looking up the rest from reference TRBV5-4 and TRBJ1-1 gives the full variable domain: ETGVTQSPTHLIKTRGQQVTLRCSSQSGHNTVSWYQQALGQGPQFIFQYYREEENGRGNFPPRFSGLQFPNYSSELNVNALELDDSALYLCASSLQGTMNTEAFFGQGTRLTVV.